Listed below are T cell receptor beta chains from one sample, sequenced in a study of human T cells and chemical hapten exposure. TCRdb passed the RACE reads through MiXCR, listing each CDR3 protein once. The sample lists tens of thousands of distinct CDR3 sequences; more than 9% were seen once. The specimen comprised whole blood, sampled in connection with sensitization to the hapten diphenylcyclopropenone (DPC). The receptors derive from a man younger than 35 with alopecia areata. Some clones in this sample may be carry-over from other donors' samples. Each CDR3 is given with its conserved first and last residue. D genes are given only for firm matches. Not all rows give a size; the values are once, few, many and, for expanded clones, a class.

cdr3_aa	cdr3_nt	d_call	cdr3_length	j_call	v_call	clone_size
CASSFLGRLRTDTQYF	TGTGCCAGCAGCTTCTTGGGCAGGCTTAGAACAGATACGCAGTATTTT	NA	16	TRBJ2-3	TRBV5-6	few
CSARDEVDMGHTSPLHF	TGCAGTGCTAGAGATGAAGTAGACATGGGCCATACTTCACCCCTCCACTTT	NA	17	TRBJ1-6	TRBV20-1	few
CASSLGIIGANNEQFF	TGCGCCAGCAGCCTTGGAATCATCGGGGCCAACAATGAGCAGTTCTTC	NA	16	TRBJ2-1	TRBV4-1	NA
CSARKRAFKVDEQFF	TGCAGTGCTAGGAAGCGGGCTTTTAAAGTAGATGAGCAGTTCTTC	NA	15	TRBJ2-1	TRBV20-1	NA
CASSGTNYNSPLHF	TGTGCCTCATCAGGGACAAATTATAATTCACCCCTCCACTTT	NA	14	TRBJ1-6	TRBV9	NA
CASSFDGRQDSYEKLFF	TGCGCCAGCAGCTTCGACGGACGCCAGGATTCGTATGAAAAACTGTTTTTT	NA	17	TRBJ1-4	TRBV5-1	few
CASTSSNRGLGTEAFF	TGTGCCAGCACCTCTAGTAACAGGGGGCTAGGAACTGAAGCTTTCTTT	TRBD1	16	TRBJ1-1	TRBV28	few
CASSSLPRYGYTF	TGTGCCAGCAGCTCCCTCCCTCGCTATGGCTACACCTTC	NA	13	TRBJ1-2	TRBV12-3/TRBV12-4	NA
CASSPSPSGRPFVTDTQYF	TGTGCCAGCAGCCCGTCCCCTAGCGGGCGGCCGTTTGTCACAGATACGCAGTATTTT	TRBD2	19	TRBJ2-3	TRBV3-1	NA
CASTPTGVGSPLHF	TGTGCCAGCACTCCAACAGGGGTTGGTTCACCCCTCCACTTT	TRBD1	14	TRBJ1-6	TRBV28	few
CASSLPRLRVKRSGANVLTF	TGTGCCAGCAGCTTGCCTAGATTGAGGGTAAAACGCTCTGGGGCCAACGTCCTGACTTTC	NA	20	TRBJ2-6	TRBV7-9	NA